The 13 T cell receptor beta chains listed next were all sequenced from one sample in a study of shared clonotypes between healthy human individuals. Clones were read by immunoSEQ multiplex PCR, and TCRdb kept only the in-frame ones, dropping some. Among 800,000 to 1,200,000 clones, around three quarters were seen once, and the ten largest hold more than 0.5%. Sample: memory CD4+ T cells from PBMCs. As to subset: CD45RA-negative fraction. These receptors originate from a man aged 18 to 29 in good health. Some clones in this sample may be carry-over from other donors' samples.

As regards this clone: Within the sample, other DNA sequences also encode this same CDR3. The CDR3 loop reads CASSLGSGNSYEQYF. CDR3 sequence (DNA): TGCGCCAGCAGCTTGGGTAGCGGGAACTCCTACGAGCAGTACTTC. This rearrangement joins TRBV5-1 to TRBJ2-7; 8 bases align to TRBD2. The CDR3 contains 15 residues. The junction had 2 bases not matched to a gene; V was cut back by 0 bases and J by 0 bases. CDR1 SGHRS and CDR2 YFSETQ come from the germline V gene.

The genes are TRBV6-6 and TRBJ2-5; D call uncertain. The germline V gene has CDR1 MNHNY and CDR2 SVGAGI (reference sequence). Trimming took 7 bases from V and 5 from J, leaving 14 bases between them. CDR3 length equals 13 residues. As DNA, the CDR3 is TGTGCCAGCAATTTCGGCATGGGGGAGACCCAGTACTTC. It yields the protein CASNFGMGETQYF.

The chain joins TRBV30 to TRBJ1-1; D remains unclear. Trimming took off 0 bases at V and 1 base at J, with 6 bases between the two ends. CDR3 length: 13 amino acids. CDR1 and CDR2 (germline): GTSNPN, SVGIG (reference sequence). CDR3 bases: TGTGCCTGGAGTGTGAGTGCGAACACTGAAGCTTTCTTT. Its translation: CAWSVSANTEAFF.

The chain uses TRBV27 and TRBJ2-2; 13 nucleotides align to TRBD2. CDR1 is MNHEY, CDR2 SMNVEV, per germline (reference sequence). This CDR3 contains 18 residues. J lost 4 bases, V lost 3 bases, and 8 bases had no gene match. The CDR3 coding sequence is TGTGCCAGCAGTTTCCGGACTAGCGGGAGAATAGGCACCGGGGAGCTGTTTTTT. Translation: CASSFRTSGRIGTGELFF.

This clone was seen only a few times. The CDR3 DNA reads as TGCGCCAGCCTTGGGGGGTCGAACACCGGGGAGCTGTTTTTT. It yields the protein CASLGGSNTGELFF. The J gene is TRBJ2-2, the V gene TRBV10-2, with D tentatively TRBD2 (6 bases). Germline V gene sequence: CDR1 WSHSY, CDR2 SAAADI. The CDR3 spans 14 residues. Trimming took 8 bases from V and 0 from J, leaving 10 bases between them.

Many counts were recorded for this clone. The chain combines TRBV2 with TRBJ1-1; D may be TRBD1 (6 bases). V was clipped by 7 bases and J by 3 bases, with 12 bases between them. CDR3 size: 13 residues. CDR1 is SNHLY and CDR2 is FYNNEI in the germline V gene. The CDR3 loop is CASTDRTYTEAFF. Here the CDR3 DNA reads TGTGCCAGCACCGACAGGACTTACACTGAAGCTTTCTTT.

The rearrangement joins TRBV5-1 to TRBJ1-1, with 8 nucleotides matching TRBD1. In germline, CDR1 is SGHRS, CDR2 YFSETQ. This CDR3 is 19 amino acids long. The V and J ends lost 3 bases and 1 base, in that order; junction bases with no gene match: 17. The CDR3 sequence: CASSSRTGWESRTNTEAFF. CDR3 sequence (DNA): TGCGCCAGCAGCTCACGGACAGGGTGGGAAAGTCGCACGAACACTGAAGCTTTCTTT.

CDR3 nucleotide sequence: TGTGCCAGCAGCTTAAGTATCACGGTCGGGGCCTATGGCTACACCTTC. Translation gives CASSLSITVGAYGYTF. The chain is built from TRBV7-2 and TRBJ1-2; tentatively, D is TRBD1 (5 bases). With 2 bases removed from V and 4 bases from J, the gap between germline ends came to 17 bases. The CDR3 runs to 16 residues. Germline values: CDR1 SGHTA, CDR2 FQGNSA.

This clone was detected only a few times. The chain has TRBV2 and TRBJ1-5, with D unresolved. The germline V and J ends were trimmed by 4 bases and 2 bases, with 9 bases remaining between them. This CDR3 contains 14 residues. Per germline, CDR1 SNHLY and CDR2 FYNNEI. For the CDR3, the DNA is TGTGCCAGCAGTGCTTGGGGAGGCAATCAGCCCCAGCATTTT. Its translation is CASSAWGGNQPQHF.

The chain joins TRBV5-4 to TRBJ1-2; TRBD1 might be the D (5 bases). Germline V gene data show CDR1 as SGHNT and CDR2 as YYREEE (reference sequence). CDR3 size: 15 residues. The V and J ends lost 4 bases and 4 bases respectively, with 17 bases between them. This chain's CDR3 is CASSPPGRWAYGYTF. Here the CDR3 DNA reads TGTGCCAGCAGCCCACCAGGGAGGTGGGCCTATGGCTACACCTTC.

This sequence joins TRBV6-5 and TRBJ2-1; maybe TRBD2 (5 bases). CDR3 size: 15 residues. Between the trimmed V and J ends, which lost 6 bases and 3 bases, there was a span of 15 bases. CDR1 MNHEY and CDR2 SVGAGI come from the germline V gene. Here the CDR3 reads CASSLREIIYNEQFF. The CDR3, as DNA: TGTGCCAGCAGCTTGAGGGAGATAATCTACAATGAGCAGTTCTTC.

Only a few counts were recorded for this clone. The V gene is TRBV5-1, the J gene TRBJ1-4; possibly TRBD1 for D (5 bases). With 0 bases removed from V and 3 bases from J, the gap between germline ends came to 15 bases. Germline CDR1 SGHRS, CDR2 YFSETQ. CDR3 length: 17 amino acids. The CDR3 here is CASSLDGPGPANEKLFF. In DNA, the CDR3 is TGCGCCAGCAGCTTGGACGGTCCGGGACCGGCTAATGAAAAACTGTTTTTT.

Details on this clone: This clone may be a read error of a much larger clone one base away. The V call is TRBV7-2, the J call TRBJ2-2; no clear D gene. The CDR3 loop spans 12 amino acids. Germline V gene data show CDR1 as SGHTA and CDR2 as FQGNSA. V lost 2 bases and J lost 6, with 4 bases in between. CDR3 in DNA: TGTGCCAGCAGCTTAATCCCCGGGGAGCTGTTTTTT. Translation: CASSLIPGELFF.